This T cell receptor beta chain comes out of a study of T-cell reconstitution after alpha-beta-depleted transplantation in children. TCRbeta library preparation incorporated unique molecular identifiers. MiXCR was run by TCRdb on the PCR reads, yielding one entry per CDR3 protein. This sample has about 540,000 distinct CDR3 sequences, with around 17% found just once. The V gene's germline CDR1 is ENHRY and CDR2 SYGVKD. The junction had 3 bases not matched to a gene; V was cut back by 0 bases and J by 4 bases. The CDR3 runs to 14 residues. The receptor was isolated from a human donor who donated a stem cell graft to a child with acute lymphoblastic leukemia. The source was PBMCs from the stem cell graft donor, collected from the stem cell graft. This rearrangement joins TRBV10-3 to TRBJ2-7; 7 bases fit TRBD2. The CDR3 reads CAISESAGAYEQYF. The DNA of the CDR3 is TGTGCCATCAGTGAGTCCGCGGGAGCATACGAGCAGTACTTC.